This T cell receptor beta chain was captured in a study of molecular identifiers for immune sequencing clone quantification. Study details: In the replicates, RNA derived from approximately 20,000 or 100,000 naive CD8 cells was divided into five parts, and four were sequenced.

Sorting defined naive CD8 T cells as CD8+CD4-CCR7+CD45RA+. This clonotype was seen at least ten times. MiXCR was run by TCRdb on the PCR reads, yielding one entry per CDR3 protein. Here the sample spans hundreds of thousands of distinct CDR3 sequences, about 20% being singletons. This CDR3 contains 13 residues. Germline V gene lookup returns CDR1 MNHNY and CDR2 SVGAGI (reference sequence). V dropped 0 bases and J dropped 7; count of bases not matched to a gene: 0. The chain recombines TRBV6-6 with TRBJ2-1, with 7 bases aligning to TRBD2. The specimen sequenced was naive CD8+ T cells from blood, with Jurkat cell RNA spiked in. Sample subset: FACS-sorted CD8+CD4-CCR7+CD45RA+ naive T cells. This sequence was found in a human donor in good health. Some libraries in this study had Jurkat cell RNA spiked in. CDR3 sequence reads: CASSYSAGNEQFF. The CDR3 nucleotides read TGTGCCAGCAGTTACTCAGCGGGGAATGAGCAGTTCTTC.